Below, 7 T cell receptor beta chains from the same sample are listed, as sequenced in a study of CD8+CD57+ T cells in acquired aplastic anemia. The template for TCR beta VDJ and CDR3 sequence profiling was genomic DNA. In TCRdb, the reads were re-called with MiXCR into one record per CDR3 protein. Of about 190,000 distinct CDR3 sequences detected, roughly half appear once; the ten largest clones hold 15% to 20%. The specimen was sorted CD4+, CD8+, or CD8+CD57+ T cells (not recorded which) from PBMCs. The source is a human donor in good health, serving as a control.

This chain links TRBV15 with TRBJ2-7; D possibly corresponds to TRBD2 (7 bases). The V gene's germline CDR1 is LNHNV and CDR2 YYDKDF (reference sequence). There are 15 residues in the CDR3. The V end was cut by 1 base, the J end by 0 bases, with 10 bases between. In DNA form, the CDR3 reads TGTGCCACCAGCAGAGTAGGGGGGGGCTCCTACGAGCAGTACTTC. Translation: CATSRVGGGSYEQYF. Full variable domain (remainder filled in from reference TRBV15 and TRBJ2-7): DAMVIQNPRYQVTQFGKPVTLSCSQTLNHNVMYWYQQKSSQAPKLLFHYYDKDFNNEADTPDNFQSRRPNTSFCFLDIRSPGLGDTAMYLCATSRVGGGSYEQYFGPGTRLTVT.

The sample holds many counts of this clonotype. The CDR3 DNA is TGTGCCAGCAGCCAAGACAATGAGCAGTTCTTC. Residues: CASSQDNEQFF. The chain has TRBV4-2 and TRBJ2-1; D is unresolved. This CDR3 spans 11 amino acids. The germline gives CDR1 LGHNA, CDR2 YNFKEQ. Trimming shortened V by 0 bases and J by 6 bases, and 0 bases separated the two germline ends.

This clonotype appeared many times. The chain employs TRBV4-1 and TRBJ1-1, with 9 bases matching TRBD1. The J segment lost 4 bases and the V segment lost 4 bases, leaving 7 bases of the junction unmatched. Per germline, CDR1 MGHRA and CDR2 YSYEKL. This CDR3 region has 15 residues. CDR3 in DNA: TGCGCCAGCAGCCGTCAAGGGACAGGGATCACTGAAGCTTTCTTT. The encoded protein is CASSRQGTGITEAFF.

The rearrangement joins TRBV9 to TRBJ1-4, with a possible D match to TRBD1 (6 bases). CDR1 SGDLS and CDR2 YYNGEE come from the germline V gene. CDR3 length equals 17 residues. Trimming removed 3 bases from V and 0 bases from J, with 15 bases in between. CDR3 sequence reads: CASSAGRGNATNEKLFF. CDR3 coding DNA: TGTGCCAGCAGCGCGGGGAGGGGGAACGCAACTAATGAAAAACTGTTTTTT.

This clonotype was picked up many times. CDR3 sequence reads: CASSLEGGINEKLFF. The CDR3 DNA reads as TGTGCCAGCAGCCTCGAAGGGGGTATTAATGAAAAACTGTTTTTT. V is TRBV5-4 and J is TRBJ1-4; weak D call: TRBD1 (6 bases). CDR1 is SGHNT and CDR2 is YYREEE in the germline V gene (reference sequence). V lost 4 bases and J lost 4, with 14 bases in between. The CDR3 is 15 amino acids.

The chain combines TRBV7-2 with TRBJ2-5, with a tentative D call TRBD2 (5 bases). The germline V and J ends were trimmed by 1 base and 4 bases, with 13 bases remaining between them. The CDR3 loop spans 15 amino acids. In germline, CDR1 is SGHTA, CDR2 FQGNSA. The CDR3 loop reads CASSLDQRGRETQYF. In nucleotides, the CDR3 is TGTGCCAGCAGCTTAGATCAGAGAGGGCGAGAGACCCAGTACTTC.

This CDR3 is CASSILHTGPTYEQYF. CDR3 coding DNA: TGTGCCAGTAGTATCCTGCACACGGGCCCTACCTACGAGCAGTACTTC. The chain combines TRBV19 with TRBJ2-7; unclear D gene. The CDR3 totals 16 residues. V lost 3 bases, J lost 2 bases, and 17 bases lay in between. Germline V gene lookup returns CDR1 LNHDA and CDR2 SQIVND (reference sequence).